Listed below are T cell receptor beta chains from one sample, sequenced in a study of blood T cells in healthy people across ages. One entry per CDR3 protein, called by TCRdb with MiXCR from the 5' RACE reads. The profile shows over 950,000 distinct CDR3 sequences, roughly 51% of them singletons. Sequencing used blood. The receptor source for this set is an older woman in good health. The CDR3 runs from the conserved cysteine through the conserved F or W.

v_gene	CDR3aa
TRBV7-9	CASSPKPGLAGQLSYEQYF
TRBV15	CATSLQGQETGELFF
TRBV7-2	CASSLDAGPAREQYF
TRBV12-3/TRBV12-4	CATKDRDGEKLFF
TRBV11-2	CASSTGPTSGTHEQYF
TRBV28	CASSLMAGGAYEQYF
TRBV5-1	CASSPPTNYGYTF
TRBV29-1	CSVFQGIFAETQYF
TRBV11-2	CASSLGSGWNYEQYF
TRBV4-1	CASSQGVDQETQYF
TRBV11-2	CASSFGIGELFF
TRBV6-5	CASSYHRDARESDIQYF
TRBV29-1	CNVGSYTEAFF
TRBV29-1	CSVEERGSGTDTQYF
TRBV14	CASSQGVAQYF
TRBV15	CATRLPGVYGYTF
TRBV4-2	CASSQFANTDTQYF
TRBV3-1	CASSQWEERNTIYF
TRBV20-1	CSARKGLDTQYF
TRBV24-1	CATSDPGLAVRELFF
TRBV6-4	CARRCGRSSYNEQFF
TRBV29-1	CSSTGGGTDTQYF
TRBV20-1	CSARARRGSYNEQYF
TRBV7-6	CASSLGALRGSYNEQFF
TRBV5-1	CASSLGLAGGPLRYEQFF